Listed below are T cell receptor beta chains from one sample, sequenced in a study of persistence of HIV-infected CD4 T cells. No antigens are known for them. Generated by immunoSEQ multiplex PCR, the TCRdb table keeps only in-frame clones and is missing some. The sample contains 25,000 to 35,000 clones, 82% of which appear only once. The sample in question was CD4+ T cells sorted from PBMCs after approximately 20-hour stimulation, obtained from a patient who received antiretroviral therapy. Receptors were obtained from an adult man with HIV who was CMV-seropositive. Each CDR3 is given with its conserved first and last residue. Each record gives: J gene, V gene, clone size, D gene, CDR3 DNA, CDR3 protein. The D gene is left open where the match is weak. Part of the rows lack a size; the others show once, few, many or a class for expanded clones.

j_call: TRBJ1-2; v_call: TRBV27; clone_size: NA; d_call: NA; cdr3_nt: TGTGCCAGCAGTTTTGGGGACGGCCTCTATGGCTACACCTTC; cdr3_aa: CASSFGDGLYGYTF
j_call: TRBJ2-1; v_call: TRBV18; clone_size: once; d_call: NA; cdr3_nt: TGTGCCAGCTCACTGGGAACAGGAGCCTACAATGAGCAGTTCTTC; cdr3_aa: CASSLGTGAYNEQFF
j_call: TRBJ1-6; v_call: TRBV6-6; clone_size: NA; d_call: NA; cdr3_nt: TGTGCCAGCAGTTACGGCACTACCCCTGGTTCACCCCTCCACTTT; cdr3_aa: CASSYGTTPGSPLHF
j_call: TRBJ1-6; v_call: TRBV30; clone_size: NA; d_call: NA; cdr3_nt: TGTGCCTGGAGTACCGGCTGGGCATCACCCCTCCACTTT; cdr3_aa: CAWSTGWASPLHF
j_call: TRBJ2-1; v_call: TRBV3-1/TRBV3-2; clone_size: NA; d_call: NA; cdr3_nt: TGTGCCAGCAGTCCGGACGCTCGCAATGAGCAGTTCTTC; cdr3_aa: CASSPDARNEQFF
j_call: TRBJ1-5; v_call: TRBV6-2/TRBV6-3; clone_size: NA; d_call: NA; cdr3_nt: TGTGCCAGCAGTGCACAGGGCCCTATGGATCAGCCCCAGCATTTT; cdr3_aa: CASSAQGPMDQPQHF
j_call: TRBJ1-1; v_call: TRBV7-8; clone_size: few; d_call: NA; cdr3_nt: TGTGCCAGCAGTGGACAGCTGAACACTGAAGCTTTCTTT; cdr3_aa: CASSGQLNTEAFF
j_call: TRBJ1-3; v_call: TRBV7-6; clone_size: NA; d_call: TRBD1; cdr3_nt: TGTGCCAGCAGCCCCTCGGCCCCGACAGGGAATCTGGCTGGAAACACCATATATTTT; cdr3_aa: CASSPSAPTGNLAGNTIYF
j_call: TRBJ2-7; v_call: TRBV4-3; clone_size: NA; d_call: TRBD1; cdr3_nt: TGCGCCAGCAGCCACCAGACAACCGGGACAGGGAACCGGGCACCCTACGAGCAGTACTTC; cdr3_aa: CASSHQTTGTGNRAPYEQYF
j_call: TRBJ1-6; v_call: TRBV7-8; clone_size: few; d_call: TRBD1; cdr3_nt: TGTGCCAGCAGCTTAGCGGCGGGACAGACTACCTCCTATAATTCACCCCTCCACTTT; cdr3_aa: CASSLAAGQTTSYNSPLHF
j_call: TRBJ1-2; v_call: TRBV10-2; clone_size: NA; d_call: NA; cdr3_nt: TGCGCCAGCAGTGGGGGGGGAAACGGCTATGGCTACACCTTC; cdr3_aa: CASSGGGNGYGYTF
j_call: TRBJ1-1; v_call: TRBV18; clone_size: NA; d_call: NA; cdr3_nt: TGTGCCAGCTCACCGTGGGGGCTTCAGAACACTGAAGCTTTCTTT; cdr3_aa: CASSPWGLQNTEAFF